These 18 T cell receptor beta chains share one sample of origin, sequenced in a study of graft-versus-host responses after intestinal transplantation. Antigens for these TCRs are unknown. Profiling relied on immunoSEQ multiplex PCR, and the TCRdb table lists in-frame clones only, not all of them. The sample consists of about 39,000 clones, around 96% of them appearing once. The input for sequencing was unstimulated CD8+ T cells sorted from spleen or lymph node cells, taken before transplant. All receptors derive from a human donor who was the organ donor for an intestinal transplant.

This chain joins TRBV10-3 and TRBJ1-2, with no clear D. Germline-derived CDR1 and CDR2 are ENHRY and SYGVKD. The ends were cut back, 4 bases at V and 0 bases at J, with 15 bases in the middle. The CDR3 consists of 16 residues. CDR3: CAISASLEGANYGYTF. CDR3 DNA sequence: TGTGCCATCAGTGCGTCTCTCGAGGGTGCTAACTATGGCTACACCTTC.

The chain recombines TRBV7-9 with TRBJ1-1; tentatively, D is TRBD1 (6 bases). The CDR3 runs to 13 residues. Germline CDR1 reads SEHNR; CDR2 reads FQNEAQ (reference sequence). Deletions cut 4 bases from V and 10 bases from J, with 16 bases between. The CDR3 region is CASSSGPGTSAFF. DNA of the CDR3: TGTGCCAGCAGCTCGGGCCCCGGGACATCAGCTTTCTTT.

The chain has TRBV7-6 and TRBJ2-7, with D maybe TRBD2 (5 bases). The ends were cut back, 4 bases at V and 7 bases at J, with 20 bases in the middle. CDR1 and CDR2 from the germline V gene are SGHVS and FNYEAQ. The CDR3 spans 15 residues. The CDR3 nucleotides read TGTGCCAGCAGCTCCGCCGAGGGCCCTATGGGGGAGCAGTACTTC. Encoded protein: CASSSAEGPMGEQYF. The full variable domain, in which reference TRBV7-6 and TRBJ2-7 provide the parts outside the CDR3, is GAGVSQSPRYKVTKRGQDVALRCDPISGHVSLYWYRQALGQGPEFLTYFNYEAQQDKSGLPNDRFSAERPEGSISTLTIQRTEQRDSAMYRCASSSAEGPMGEQYFGPGTRLTVT.

CDR3 nucleotides: TGTGCCAGCAGTTTACTCTCACAGGGAGAGACCCAGTACTTC. Amino acid sequence: CASSLLSQGETQYF. This chain links TRBV28 with TRBJ2-5; D might be TRBD1 (6 bases). V was pared by 2 bases and J by 4 bases, with 11 bases between. Looked up from germline, CDR1 is MDHEN and CDR2 is SYDVKM. The CDR3 covers 14 residues.

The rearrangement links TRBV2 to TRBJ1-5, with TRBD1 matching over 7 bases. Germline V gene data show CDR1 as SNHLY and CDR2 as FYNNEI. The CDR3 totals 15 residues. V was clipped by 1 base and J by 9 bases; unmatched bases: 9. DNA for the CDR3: TGTGCCAGCAGTGAAGTACAGGGGCCCGGGGCGCCCCAGCATTTT. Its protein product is CASSEVQGPGAPQHF.

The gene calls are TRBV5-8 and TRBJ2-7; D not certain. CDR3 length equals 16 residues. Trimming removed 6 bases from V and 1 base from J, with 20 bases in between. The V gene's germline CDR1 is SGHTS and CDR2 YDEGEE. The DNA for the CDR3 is TGTGCCAGCATACCCCCCGGCAGCAAGATTTCCTACGAGCAGTACTTC. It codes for CASIPPGSKISYEQYF.

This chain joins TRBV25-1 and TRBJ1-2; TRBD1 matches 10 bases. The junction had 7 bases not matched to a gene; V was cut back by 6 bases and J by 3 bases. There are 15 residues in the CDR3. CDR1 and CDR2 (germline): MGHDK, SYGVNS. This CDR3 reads CASSGHGTGDYGYTF. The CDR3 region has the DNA TGTGCCAGCAGCGGACACGGGACAGGGGACTATGGCTACACCTTC.

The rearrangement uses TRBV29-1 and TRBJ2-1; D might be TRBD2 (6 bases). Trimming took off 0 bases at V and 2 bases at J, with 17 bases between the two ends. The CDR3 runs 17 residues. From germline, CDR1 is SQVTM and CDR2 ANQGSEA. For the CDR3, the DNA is TGCAGCGTTGAAGATCTCGGACACCCGGGGGCCTACAATGAGCAGTTCTTC. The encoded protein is CSVEDLGHPGAYNEQFF.

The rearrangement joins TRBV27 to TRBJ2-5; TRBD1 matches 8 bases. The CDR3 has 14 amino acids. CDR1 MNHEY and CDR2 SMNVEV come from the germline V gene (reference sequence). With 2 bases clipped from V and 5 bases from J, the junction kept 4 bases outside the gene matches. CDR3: CASSLQGAAETQYF. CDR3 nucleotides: TGTGCCAGCAGTTTACAGGGGGCTGCGGAGACCCAGTACTTC.

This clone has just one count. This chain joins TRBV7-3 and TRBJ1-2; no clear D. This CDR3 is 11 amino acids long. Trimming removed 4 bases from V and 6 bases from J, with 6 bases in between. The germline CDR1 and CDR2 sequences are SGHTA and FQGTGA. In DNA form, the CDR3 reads TGTGCCAGCAGCTCGAGGCATGGCTACACCTTC. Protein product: CASSSRHGYTF.

The DNA for the CDR3 is TGTGCCAGCAGTTATGGGACAGGGGTGAGTGAGCAGTTCTTC. This translates into CASSYGTGVSEQFF. The rearrangement links TRBV27 to TRBJ2-1; 10 bases are a match to TRBD1. There are 14 residues in the CDR3. Germline assignment: CDR1 MNHEY and CDR2 SMNVEV (reference sequence). V shed 4 bases, J shed 9 bases, and the junction held 6 bases outside the gene matches.

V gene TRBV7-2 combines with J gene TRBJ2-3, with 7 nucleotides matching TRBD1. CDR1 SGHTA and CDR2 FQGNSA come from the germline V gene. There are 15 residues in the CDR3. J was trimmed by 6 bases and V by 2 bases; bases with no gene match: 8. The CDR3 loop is CASSLSTGDMDTQYF. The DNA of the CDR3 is TGTGCCAGCAGCTTAAGTACAGGGGATATGGATACGCAGTATTTT.

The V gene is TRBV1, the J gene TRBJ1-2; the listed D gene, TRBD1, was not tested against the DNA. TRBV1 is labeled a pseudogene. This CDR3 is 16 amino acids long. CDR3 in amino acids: CTSSQDLRGANYGYTF. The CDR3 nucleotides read TGCACCAGCAGCCAAGATCTTAGGGGCGCTAACTATGGCTACACCTTC.

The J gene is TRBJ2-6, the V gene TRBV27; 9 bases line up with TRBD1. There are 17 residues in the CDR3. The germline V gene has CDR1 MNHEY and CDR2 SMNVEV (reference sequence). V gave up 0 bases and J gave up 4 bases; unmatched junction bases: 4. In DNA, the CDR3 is TGTGCCAGCAGTTTATCGGGACAGGGAACCGGGGCCAACGTCCTGACTTTC. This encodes CASSLSGQGTGANVLTF.

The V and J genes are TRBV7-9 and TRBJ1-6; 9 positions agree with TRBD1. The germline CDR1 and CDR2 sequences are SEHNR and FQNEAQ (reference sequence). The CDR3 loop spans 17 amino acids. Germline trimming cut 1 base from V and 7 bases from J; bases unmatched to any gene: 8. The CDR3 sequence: CASSLGLSTGGNSPLHF. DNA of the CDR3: TGTGCCAGCAGCTTAGGTCTCTCGACAGGGGGAAATTCACCCCTCCACTTT.

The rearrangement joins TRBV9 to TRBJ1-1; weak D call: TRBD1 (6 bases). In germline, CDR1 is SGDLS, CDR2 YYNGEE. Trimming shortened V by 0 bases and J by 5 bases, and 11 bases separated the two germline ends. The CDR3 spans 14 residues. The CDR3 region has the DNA TGTGCCAGCAGCGTAGGGGGGGCTCGTACTGAAGCTTTCTTT. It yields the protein CASSVGGARTEAFF.

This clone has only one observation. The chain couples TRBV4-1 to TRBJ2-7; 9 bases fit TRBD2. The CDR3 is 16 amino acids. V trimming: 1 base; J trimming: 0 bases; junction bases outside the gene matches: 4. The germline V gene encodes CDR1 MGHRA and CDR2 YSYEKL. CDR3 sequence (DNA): TGCGCCAGCAGCCAAGGACCGGGACTAGCCTCCTACGAGCAGTACTTC. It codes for CASSQGPGLASYEQYF.

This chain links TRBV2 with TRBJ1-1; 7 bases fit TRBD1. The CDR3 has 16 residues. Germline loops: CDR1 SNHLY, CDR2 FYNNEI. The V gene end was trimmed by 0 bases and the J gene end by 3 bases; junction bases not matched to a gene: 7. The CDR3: CASSEALDREDTEAFF. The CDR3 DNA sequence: TGTGCCAGCAGTGAAGCCCTTGACAGGGAGGACACTGAAGCTTTCTTT.